A single TCR beta chain is shown here with its context. The sample carries other DNA sequences with the same CDR3. The sample comes from a study of T cell changes during pregnancy in multiple sclerosis. There are 15 residues in the CDR3. The germline V gene has CDR1 SGHRS and CDR2 YFSETQ. Between the trimmed V and J ends, which lost 2 bases and 1 base, there was a span of 12 bases. The protocol was immunoSEQ multiplex PCR, while the TCRdb copy is restricted to in-frame clones and leaves out a portion. The sample includes nearly 110,000 clones, about 89% of them seen just once. Source: peripheral blood, taken before pregnancy. The chain joins TRBV5-1 to TRBJ1-1; unclear D gene. The source is a female donor with multiple sclerosis, enrolled in a pregnancy study. CDR3 sequence reads: CASSFGVGENTEAFF. In nucleotides, the CDR3 is TGCGCCAGCAGCTTCGGGGTTGGGGAGAACACTGAAGCTTTCTTT.